Given below is one T cell receptor beta chain in context. Using immunoSEQ multiplex PCR, the repertoire was profiled, and TCRdb retains in-frame clones only, with some absent. The table records 6,000 to 8,500 clones, about 85% of them present only once. Each case's diagnosis was confirmed by two pathologists on H&E. Premalignant or tumor cells were enriched by macro-dissection after pathologic assessment. Germline V gene lookup returns CDR1 SGHDT and CDR2 YYEEEE. The CDR3 spans 15 residues. V lost 4 bases and J lost 4; bases outside the gene matches: 7. This sample was included in a study of immune evolution from preneoplasia to lung adenocarcinoma. On the study more broadly: HLA loss of heterozygosity: roughly 6.6% AIS, about 15% MIA, roughly 30% ADC, none AAH.

The TCR was taken from a person aged 65 to 85 with lung adenocarcinoma. Material: FFPE minimally invasive lung adenocarcinoma tissue. The chain carries TRBV5-6 and TRBJ2-5; 10 bases map to TRBD1. The CDR3 protein is CASSPPDRGLETQYF. The DNA of the CDR3 is TGTGCCAGCAGCCCACCAGACAGGGGGCTAGAGACCCAGTACTTC.